Below are 25 T cell receptor beta chains sequenced from a single sample in a study of T cell clonality in common variable immunodeficiency. The assay was immunoSEQ multiplex PCR, and TCRdb's table has in-frame clones only and misses some. The repertoire consists of more than 65,000 clones, none detected only once. Input material: peripheral blood mononuclear cells. These receptors all come from a person aged 18 to 70 in good health.

This clone was seen at least ten times. From the germline J gene comes the end of the CDR3, since the read stops 3 residues before it. The chain joins TRBV19 to TRBJ2-1, with TRBD1 identical over 7 bases. Losses at the gene ends were 5 bases for V and 6 bases for J; bases not matched to a gene: 4. CDR1 and CDR2 (germline): LNHDA, SQIVND (reference sequence). The CDR3 consists of 13 residues. The DNA read from the CDR3 is TGTGCCAGTAGTGAAAACAGGGGCAATGAG. Translated, it gives CASSENRGNE. The whole CDR3 protein is CASSENRGNEQFF.

This clone has just a few counts. The read is 3 residues too short to cover the CDR3 end, so that end is filled in from the germline J gene. The V gene is TRBV5-1, the J gene TRBJ2-5; 7 bases agree with TRBD1. Germline V gene data show CDR1 as SGHRS and CDR2 as YFSETQ. V trimming: 0 bases; J trimming: 2 bases; junction bases outside the gene matches: 4. This CDR3 comprises 15 residues. The CDR3 here is CASSLEGQVQETQYF. CDR3 DNA, as far as it was read: TGCGCCAGCAGCTTGGAAGGACAGGTTCAAGAGACC.

This clone was counted at least ten times. The read ends 3 residues shy of where the CDR3 ends; the end is completed using the germline J gene. The chain links TRBV7-2 to TRBJ2-1; 9 bases are a match to TRBD1. The length of the CDR3 is 15 residues. The trim removed 3 bases at V and 6 bases at J, leaving 6 bases unmatched. Looked up from germline, CDR1 is SGHTA and CDR2 is FQGNSA. The CDR3 sequence: CASSFGQGRVNEQFF. The sequenced part of the CDR3 DNA is TGTGCCAGCAGCTTCGGACAGGGGCGGGTCAATGAG.

At least ten counts were recorded for this clone. The CDR3 is cut off 3 residues early in the read; its end comes from the germline J gene. This sequence joins TRBV6-4 and TRBJ2-7, with 8 bases aligning to TRBD1. CDR3 size: 15 residues. Germline values: CDR1 MRHNA, CDR2 SNTAGT. With V trimmed by 4 bases and J by 5 bases, 10 bases remained unmatched. The CDR3 spells CASSGKWTGFHEQYF. CDR3 DNA, as far as it was read: TGTGCCAGCAGTGGGAAGTGGACAGGGTTCCACGAG.

As regards this clone: The read finishes 3 residues shy of the CDR3 end, and the germline J gene is used to complete it. The sample has other DNA sequences that encode this CDR3 too. The chain combines TRBV19 with TRBJ1-1, with a tentative D call TRBD1 (5 bases). V lost 6 bases and J 7 bases, leaving 18 bases between the germline ends. CDR3 length: 14 residues. CDR1 and CDR2 (germline): LNHDA, SQIVND (reference sequence). CDR3 loop: CASRGQGSEYEAFF. Partial CDR3 DNA: TGTGCCAGTAGAGGACAAGGTTCGGAGTATGAA.

This clone was recorded at least ten times. The read stops 3 residues short of the end of the CDR3; the missing end is completed from the germline J gene. The chain is built from TRBV27 and TRBJ2-2, with 7 bases matching TRBD1. This CDR3 is 14 amino acids long. V lost 6 bases and J lost 7; bases outside the gene matches: 8. Germline V CDR1 and CDR2: MNHEY, SMNVEV (reference sequence). The CDR3 loop reads CASSPGTVYGELFF. The sequenced CDR3 bases are TGTGCCAGCAGCCCAGGGACAGTGTACGGGGAG.

This clone was recorded at least ten times. The CDR3 goes on 3 residues after the read ends, and that part is filled in from the germline J gene. The gene calls are TRBV5-1 and TRBJ2-7; 10 positions match TRBD1. The CDR3 length is 12 residues. Per germline, CDR1 SGHRS and CDR2 YFSETQ. The V and J ends lost 8 bases and 3 bases, in that order; junction bases with no gene match: 2. CDR3 DNA (partial): TGCGCCAGTGGGACAGGGGACTACGAG. Residues: CASGTGDYE. The CDR3 reads in full as CASGTGDYEQYF. Full variable domain (rest looked up from reference TRBV5-1 and TRBJ2-7): KAGVTQTPRYLIKTRGQQVTLSCSPISGHRSVSWYQQTPGQGLQFLFEYFSETQRNKGNFPGRFSGRQFSNSRSEMNVSTLELGDSALYLCASGTGDYEQYFGPGTRLTVT.

This clone has a count of ten or more. The CDR3 region is CSAQIQTSEQYF. The DNA read from the CDR3 is TGCAGTGCCCAGATCCAGACTAGCGAG. The V call is TRBV20-1, the J call TRBJ2-7, with D perhaps TRBD2 (6 bases). The missing CDR3 end, 3 residues past where the read stops, is filled in from the germline J gene. The germline CDR1 and CDR2 sequences are DFQATT and SNEGSKA (reference sequence). This CDR3 contains 12 residues. Deletions cut 6 bases from V and 6 bases from J, with 15 bases between.

This clone was detected many times. CDR3 loop: CASSPGRGSEQYF. The CDR3 DNA, read in part, is TGTGCCAGCTCACCGGGCAGGGGCTCCGAG. This chain joins TRBV18 and TRBJ2-7; perhaps TRBD1 as D (6 bases). Read data end 3 residues before the CDR3 end; the end is taken from the germline J gene. The CDR3 is made up of 13 amino acids. Germline assignment: CDR1 KGHSH and CDR2 LQKENI. V gave up 3 bases and J gave up 6 bases, with 12 bases separating them.

This clone was counted ten times or more. The read is 3 residues too short to cover the CDR3 end, so that end is filled in from the germline J gene. The chain joins TRBV19 to TRBJ1-5, with D maybe TRBD1 (5 bases). Trimming shortened V by 0 bases and J by 4 bases, and 19 bases separated the two germline ends. Germline V CDR1 and CDR2: LNHDA, SQIVND (reference sequence). The length of the CDR3 is 18 residues. This CDR3 reads CASSIDSGRAGGNQPQHF. CDR3 DNA (partial): TGTGCCAGTAGTATAGATTCCGGACGGGCGGGGGGGAATCAGCCC.

This clone has a count of ten or more. The DNA ends 3 residues before the CDR3 does, and the rest of the CDR3 is filled in from the germline J gene. The V and J genes are TRBV20-1 and TRBJ1-1; D uncertain. Trimming shortened V by 3 bases and J by 1 base, and 12 bases separated the two germline ends. Germline assignment: CDR1 DFQATT and CDR2 SNEGSKA (reference sequence). This CDR3 has 14 amino acids. CDR3 in amino acids: CSASRQPGNTEAFF. Partial CDR3 DNA: TGCAGTGCTAGCCGGCAGCCGGGGAACACTGAA.

This clone has a count of ten or more. The read ends 3 residues shy of where the CDR3 ends; the end is completed using the germline J gene. This chain connects TRBV20-1 to TRBJ2-7; 8 bases are shared with TRBD2. Per the germline V gene, CDR1 is DFQATT and CDR2 is SNEGSKA (reference sequence). V lost 2 bases, J lost 2 bases, and 8 bases stayed unmatched. This CDR3 is 15 amino acids long. The CDR3 DNA, read in part, is TGCAGTGCTAGAACCATAGCGGGAACCCCCTACGAG. Translated: CSARTIAGTPYE. The whole CDR3 is CSARTIAGTPYEQYF.

This clone was seen at least ten times. The DNA read from the CDR3 is TGTGCCAGCTCCGGGACAGGCGGAAACACC. It encodes CASSGTGGNT. The whole CDR3 sequence reads CASSGTGGNTIYF. The chain uses TRBV18 and TRBJ1-3; 8 bases fit TRBD1. The read falls 3 residues short of the CDR3 end, and the missing part is taken from the germline J gene. Germline-derived CDR1 and CDR2 are KGHSH and LQKENI. The ends lost 6 bases at V and 4 bases at J; junction bases unmatched: 2. CDR3 length equals 13 residues. The full variable domain, rest sourced from reference TRBV18 and TRBJ1-3, is NAGVMQNPRHLVRRRGQEARLRCSPMKGHSHVYWYRQLPEEGLKFMVYLQKENIIDESGMPKERFSAEFPKEGPSILRIQQVVRGDSAAYFCASSGTGGNTIYFGEGSWLTVV.

This clone was seen repeatedly, ten times or more. From the germline J gene comes the end of the CDR3, since the read stops 3 residues before it. The rearrangement joins TRBV5-6 to TRBJ1-1; perhaps TRBD1 as D (6 bases). The CDR3 runs 15 residues. The V end lost 3 bases, the J end lost 5 bases, and 17 bases lay between the germline ends. From germline, CDR1 is SGHDT and CDR2 YYEEEE. The CDR3 sequence: CASSYGWGQGTEAFF. CDR3 DNA, as far as it was read: TGTGCCAGCAGCTACGGGTGGGGTCAGGGGACTGAA.

The table lists this clone with many counts. The sequenced fragment ends 3 residues before the CDR3 boundary, so the rest is inferred from the germline J gene. V usage is TRBV5-4 and J usage is TRBJ2-3; 8 nucleotides align to TRBD1. The junction had 6 bases not matched to a gene; V was cut back by 4 bases and J by 8 bases. The CDR3 is 13 residues long. Per germline, CDR1 SGHNT and CDR2 YYREEE (reference sequence). The CDR3: CASSRPDRGTQYF. The covered CDR3 bases are TGTGCCAGCAGCCGACCAGACAGGGGTACG.

This clone was seen at least ten times. The CDR3 end falls 3 residues outside the read, so it is completed with the germline J gene. V and J are TRBV19 and TRBJ2-1; the match to TRBD2 covers 9 bases. The V gene's germline CDR1 is LNHDA and CDR2 SQIVND (reference sequence). The trim removed 4 bases at V and 9 bases at J, leaving 7 bases unmatched. The CDR3 is 14 residues long. The CDR3 spells CASSSSGRGGEQFF. The sequenced CDR3 bases are TGTGCCAGTAGTAGTAGCGGGAGAGGAGGTGAG.

This clone occurred many times. The read gets to within 3 residues of the CDR3 end, and the germline J gene fills in the rest. V is TRBV6-2 or TRBV6-3 and J is TRBJ1-6; D might be TRBD1 (5 bases). V was clipped by 4 bases and J by 6 bases, with 16 bases between them. The CDR3 contains 16 residues. CDR1 is MNHEY and CDR2 is SVGEGT in the germline V gene. The CDR3 is CASSFLVPGLNSPLHF. The sequenced part of the CDR3 DNA is TGTGCCAGCAGTTTTCTTGTTCCAGGGCTTAATTCACCC.

This clone was seen repeatedly, ten times or more. The sequence runs out 3 residues before the end of the CDR3; the remainder is reconstructed from the germline J gene. V and J are TRBV7-2 and TRBJ2-2; 8 bases fit TRBD1. The CDR3 loop spans 15 amino acids. Germline CDR1 reads SGHTA; CDR2 reads FQGNSA. V lost 5 bases and J lost 3; bases outside the gene matches: 5. CDR3 loop: CASSKTGVYTGELFF. The sequenced CDR3 bases are TGTGCCAGCAGCAAGACAGGGGTTTACACCGGGGAG.

This clone has more than one count but fewer than ten. The read comes to an end 3 residues before the CDR3 does, leaving the germline J gene to fill in the end. J is TRBJ1-5 and V is TRBV7-2; TRBD1 agrees at 8 bases. V gave up 8 bases and J gave up 6 bases; unmatched junction bases: 12. Germline CDR1 is SGHTA and CDR2 is FQGNSA. The CDR3 sequence is 15 residues long. CDR3 sequence reads: CASGKGQGASQPQHF. CDR3 DNA, as far as it was read: TGTGCCAGCGGGAAAGGCCAGGGGGCCTCTCAGCCC. The variable domain in full, completed from reference TRBV7-2 and TRBJ1-5, reads GAGVSQSPSNKVTEKGKDVELRCDPISGHTALYWYRQSLGQGLEFLIYFQGNSAPDKSGLPSDRFSAERTGGSVSTLTIQRTQQEDSAVYLCASGKGQGASQPQHFGDGTRLSIL.

This clone was observed at least ten times. The missing CDR3 end, 3 residues past where the read stops, is filled in from the germline J gene. The chain joins TRBV5-6 to TRBJ2-7; TRBD2 aligns across 8 bases. The V gene's germline CDR1 is SGHDT and CDR2 YYEEEE. The CDR3 sequence is 15 residues long. Trimming at V came to 4 bases and at J to 5 bases, leaving 11 bases not matched to a gene. The CDR3: CASSRASGRLHEQYF. Partial CDR3 DNA: TGTGCCAGCAGCCGGGCCAGCGGGAGACTCCACGAG.

This clone was observed at least ten times. The read comes to an end 3 residues before the CDR3 does, leaving the germline J gene to fill in the end. The chain joins TRBV2 to TRBJ2-2; 9 nucleotides line up with TRBD2. Germline V gene sequence: CDR1 SNHLY, CDR2 FYNNEI. Germline trimming cut 10 bases from V and 6 bases from J; bases unmatched to any gene: 21. This CDR3 is 18 amino acids long. CDR3: CATPRGGTSGRWSGELFF. The DNA read from the CDR3 is TGTGCCACCCCCCGGGGGGGTACTAGCGGGCGTTGGTCCGGGGAG. Combining the CDR3 with reference TRBV2 and TRBJ2-2 gives the whole variable domain EPEVTQTPSHQVTQMGQEVILRCVPISNHLYFYWYRQILGQKVEFLVSFYNNEISEKSEIFDDQFSVERPDGSNFTLKIRSTKLEDSAMYFCATPRGGTSGRWSGELFFGEGSRLTVL.

This clone has ten or more counts. The read halts 3 residues ahead of the CDR3 end, with the missing end drawn from the germline J gene. The J gene is TRBJ2-5, the V gene TRBV2, with D possibly matching TRBD1 (5 bases). Germline V gives CDR1 SNHLY, CDR2 FYNNEI. This CDR3 has 14 amino acids. V lost 7 bases, J lost 4 bases, and 16 bases lay in between. The CDR3 protein is CASKIDRSRETQYF. The sequenced CDR3 bases are TGTGCCAGCAAGATCGACAGATCAAGAGAGACC.

This clone occurred many times. The read ends 3 residues before the CDR3 terminus; that terminus is restored from the germline J gene. J is TRBJ1-4 and V is TRBV20-1; perhaps TRBD1 as D (6 bases). The germline V and J ends were trimmed by 5 bases and 7 bases, with 11 bases remaining between them. CDR3 size: 12 residues. Germline lookup yields CDR1 DFQATT and CDR2 SNEGSKA (reference sequence). The sequenced CDR3 bases are TGCAGTGCTTCCGAACAGGGTGAAAAA. It specifies CSASEQGEK. The entire CDR3 is CSASEQGEKLFF.

Many counts were recorded for this clone. The sequenced fragment ends 3 residues before the CDR3 boundary, so the rest is inferred from the germline J gene. This chain uses TRBV15 with TRBJ2-7; TRBD1 is a possible D gene (6 bases). Germline lookup yields CDR1 LNHNV and CDR2 YYDKDF (reference sequence). Trimming removed 0 bases at V and 0 bases at J, with 12 bases between. The CDR3 is 16 residues long. The part of the CDR3 DNA that was read is TGTGCCACCAGCAGAGACCTCGGGACATCCTCCTACGAG. Protein sequence: CATSRDLGTSSYE. The entire CDR3 protein is CATSRDLGTSSYEQYF.

This clone was seen repeatedly, ten times or more. The observed sequence ends 3 residues before the CDR3 terminus, with the missing tail filled in from the germline J gene. V gene TRBV19 combines with J gene TRBJ2-5; TRBD1 agrees at 7 bases. The CDR3 extends over 14 amino acids. Germline V CDR1 and CDR2: LNHDA, SQIVND (reference sequence). After removal of 4 bases from V and 4 bases from J, the junction contained 6 bases not matched to a gene. The part of the CDR3 DNA that was read is TGTGCCAGTAGTAACCCGACAGGGACAGAGACC. Its protein is CASSNPTGTET. The entire CDR3 reads CASSNPTGTETQYF.